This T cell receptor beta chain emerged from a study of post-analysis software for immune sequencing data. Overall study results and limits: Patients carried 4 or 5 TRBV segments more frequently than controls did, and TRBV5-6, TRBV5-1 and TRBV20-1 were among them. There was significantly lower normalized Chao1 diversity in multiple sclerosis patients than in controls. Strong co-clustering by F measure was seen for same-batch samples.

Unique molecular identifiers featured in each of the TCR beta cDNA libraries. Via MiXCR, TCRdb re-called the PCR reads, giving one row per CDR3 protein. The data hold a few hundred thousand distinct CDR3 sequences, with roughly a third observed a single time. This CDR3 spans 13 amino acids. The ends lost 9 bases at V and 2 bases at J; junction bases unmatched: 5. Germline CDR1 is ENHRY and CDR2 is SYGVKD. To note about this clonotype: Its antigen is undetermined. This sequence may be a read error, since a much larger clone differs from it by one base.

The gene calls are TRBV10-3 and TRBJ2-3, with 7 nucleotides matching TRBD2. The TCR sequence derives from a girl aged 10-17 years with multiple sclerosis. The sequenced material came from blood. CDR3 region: CAIGGEPTDTQYF. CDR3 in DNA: TGTGCCATTGGGGGGGAGCCCACAGATACGCAGTATTTT.